This entry lists 28 T cell receptor beta chains sequenced from one sample in a study of cytomegalovirus exposure and HLA in healthy donors. Both 60 Vbeta primers and 13 Jbeta primers went into the PCR. TCRdb's copy holds only in-frame clones and misses some; the assay was immunoSEQ multiplex PCR. This table has about 190,000 clones, 80% to 85% appearing once. The sample was PBMCs. The receptors were sampled from a boy aged 5-17 years in good health and CMV-seronegative.

Only one count was recorded for this clone. This sequence joins TRBV18 and TRBJ1-2; no firm D call. This CDR3 contains 14 residues. With 3 bases removed from V and 4 bases from J, the gap between germline ends came to 12 bases. Germline V gives CDR1 KGHSH, CDR2 LQKENI. The CDR3 DNA is TGTGCCAGCTCACCGACGGGAGTGGCCTATGGCTACACCTTC. Its protein product is CASSPTGVAYGYTF.

The chain carries TRBV2 and TRBJ2-7; weak D call: TRBD1 (6 bases). The CDR3 consists of 12 residues. Per germline, CDR1 SNHLY and CDR2 FYNNEI. Trimming shortened V by 7 bases and J by 0 bases, and 7 bases separated the two germline ends. CDR3 nucleotides: TGTGCCAGCATCAGGGGCTCCTACGAGCAGTACTTC. Its translation: CASIRGSYEQYF.

This chain connects TRBV11-2 to TRBJ2-2; D is ambiguous. V was shortened by 7 bases and J by 1 base, with 7 bases between the two germline ends. Germline assignment: CDR1 SGHAT and CDR2 FQNNGV. The CDR3 totals 13 residues. The CDR3 DNA is TGTGCCAGCATCGGTATGAACACCGGGGAGCTGTTTTTT. This translates into CASIGMNTGELFF.

This clone has just a few counts. Written as DNA, the CDR3 is TGTGCCAGCAGTGAAGAAAGGCGGGGCAGGGTGAACACTGAAGCTTTCTTT. It specifies CASSEERRGRVNTEAFF. The genes are TRBV2 and TRBJ1-1, with a weak D call TRBD1 (5 bases). V dropped 1 base and J dropped 0 bases, with 15 bases sitting between them. The CDR3 covers 17 residues. Germline assignment: CDR1 SNHLY and CDR2 FYNNEI.

CDR3 sequence reads: CASRRTANGYTF. The CDR3 nucleotides are TGTGCCAGCAGGAGGACAGCGAATGGCTACACCTTC. This rearrangement joins TRBV6-1 to TRBJ1-2, with a weak D call TRBD1 (6 bases). Germline CDR1 is MNHNS and CDR2 is SASEGT. Deletions cut 6 bases from V and 6 bases from J, with 11 bases between. The CDR3 is 12 residues long.

The rearrangement joins TRBV6-1 to TRBJ2-7, with unresolved D. CDR3 size: 14 residues. V lost 2 bases to trimming and J lost 3 bases, with 11 bases between them. CDR1 is MNHNS and CDR2 is SASEGT in the germline V gene. Here the CDR3 DNA reads TGTGCCAGCAGTGAATATCACGGTTACTACGAGCAGTACTTC. Its protein product is CASSEYHGYYEQYF.

In nucleotides, the CDR3 is TGTGCCAGCAGTCTACGCCTAGTGGAGGCCCAGTATTTT. Protein: CASSLRLVEAQYF. V gene TRBV28 combines with J gene TRBJ2-3, with D possibly TRBD2 on 5 matching bases. Trimming left V 5 bases short and J 12 bases short, with 18 bases between. This CDR3 region has 13 residues. Germline CDR1 reads MDHEN; CDR2 reads SYDVKM.

This chain links TRBV27 with TRBJ1-5; the D gene is possibly TRBD1 (5 bases). The ends were cut back, 5 bases at V and 0 bases at J, with 20 bases in the middle. This CDR3 is 18 amino acids long. The V gene's germline CDR1 is MNHEY and CDR2 SMNVEV (reference sequence). In DNA, the CDR3 is TGTGCCAGCAGTCTCTCCTCTAGGACACCTTATAGCAATCAGCCCCAGCATTTT. Its translation: CASSLSSRTPYSNQPQHF.

The chain combines TRBV7-6 with TRBJ1-1; a possible D gene is TRBD1 (6 bases). Germline assignment: CDR1 SGHVS and CDR2 FNYEAQ. Trimming took off 2 bases at V and 0 bases at J, with 13 bases between the two ends. The CDR3 has 16 residues. The chain's CDR3 is CASSLYLGGLNTEAFF. In nucleotides, the CDR3 is TGTGCCAGCAGCTTATATCTAGGGGGTTTGAACACTGAAGCTTTCTTT.

The V and J genes are TRBV29-1 and TRBJ1-3; no definite D call. V dropped 4 bases and J dropped 3 bases, with 10 bases sitting between them. This CDR3 is built from 13 residues. Germline values: CDR1 SQVTM, CDR2 ANQGSEA. CDR3 region: CSVVLKYGNTIYF. CDR3 coding DNA: TGCAGCGTTGTACTGAAGTATGGAAACACCATATATTTT.

The CDR3 nucleotides are TGTGCCAGCAGCTTAGTATTAAGGGGAACAGATACGCAGTATTTT. It yields the protein CASSLVLRGTDTQYF. The rearrangement uses TRBV7-9 and TRBJ2-3; D is possibly TRBD1 (5 bases). The V gene's germline CDR1 is SEHNR and CDR2 FQNEAQ (reference sequence). V lost 1 base and J 3 bases, leaving 11 bases between the germline ends. The CDR3 length is 15 residues.

The CDR3 DNA sequence: TGTGCCAGCAGCGTAGGTGGGAGAGATACGCAGTATTTT. Translated, it gives CASSVGGRDTQYF. The V call is TRBV9, the J call TRBJ2-3; maybe TRBD2 (5 bases). The V end lost 0 bases, the J end lost 5 bases, and 7 bases lay between the germline ends. Looked up from germline, CDR1 is SGDLS and CDR2 is YYNGEE. The CDR3 has 13 residues.

V usage is TRBV7-2 and J usage is TRBJ2-5; the D gene is possibly TRBD1 (6 bases). The germline V and J ends were trimmed by 5 bases and 7 bases, with 17 bases remaining between them. The CDR3 totals 14 residues. The germline gives CDR1 SGHTA, CDR2 FQGNSA. CDR3 sequence: CASSTPGAGGTQYF. CDR3 in DNA: TGTGCCAGCAGCACCCCAGGGGCCGGCGGGACCCAGTACTTC.

The chain employs TRBV19 and TRBJ1-2; D is possibly TRBD1 (6 bases). The CDR3 runs to 15 residues. The germline CDR1 and CDR2 sequences are LNHDA and SQIVND (reference sequence). V was clipped by 6 bases and J by 3 bases, with 17 bases between them. The CDR3 region is CASRHEGQSYYGYTF. The CDR3, as DNA: TGTGCCAGTAGGCATGAAGGACAGTCCTACTATGGCTACACCTTC.

Regarding this clone: The sample has other DNA sequences that encode this CDR3 too. V and J are TRBV5-1 and TRBJ1-5; 7 bases are a match to TRBD1. The germline gives CDR1 SGHRS, CDR2 YFSETQ. This CDR3 region has 16 residues. V gave up 0 bases and J gave up 0 bases; unmatched junction bases: 3. The CDR3 region is CASSLGDRNSNQPQHF. CDR3 DNA: TGCGCCAGCAGCTTGGGGGACAGAAATAGCAATCAGCCCCAGCATTTT. Supplemented by reference TRBV5-1 and TRBJ1-5, the full variable domain reads KAGVTQTPRYLIKTRGQQVTLSCSPISGHRSVSWYQQTPGQGLQFLFEYFSETQRNKGNFPGRFSGRQFSNSRSEMNVSTLELGDSALYLCASSLGDRNSNQPQHFGDGTRLSIL.

The chain carries TRBV4-1 and TRBJ2-7; the match to TRBD1 covers 7 bases. The germline gives CDR1 MGHRA, CDR2 YSYEKL. This CDR3 spans 17 amino acids. Germline trimming cut 3 bases from V and 1 base from J; bases unmatched to any gene: 12. The CDR3 DNA reads as TGCGCCAGCAGCCAGGGCGGTTGGGACAGCTCATCCTACGAGCAGTACTTC. It encodes CASSQGGWDSSSYEQYF.

The rearrangement joins TRBV11-2 to TRBJ2-3; possibly TRBD1 for D (6 bases). Germline V gene lookup returns CDR1 SGHAT and CDR2 FQNNGV. CDR3 length: 16 residues. Trimming left V 0 bases short and J 2 bases short, with 12 bases between. DNA of the CDR3: TGTGCCAGCAGCTTAGATCTGAGGGGGAACACAGATACGCAGTATTTT. Amino acid sequence: CASSLDLRGNTDTQYF. The whole variable domain, remainder taken from reference TRBV11-2 and TRBJ2-3, is EAGVAQSPRYKIIEKRQSVAFWCNPISGHATLYWYQQILGQGPKLLIQFQNNGVVDDSQLPKDRFSAERLKGVDSTLKIQPAKLEDSAVYLCASSLDLRGNTDTQYFGPGTRLTVL.

This chain joins TRBV18 and TRBJ1-1, with a tentative D call TRBD1 (6 bases). The V end was cut by 0 bases, the J end by 5 bases, with 10 bases between. The CDR3 totals 14 residues. Germline loops: CDR1 KGHSH, CDR2 LQKENI. DNA for the CDR3: TGTGCCAGCTCACCACCGTGGCAGGGGACTGAAGCTTTCTTT. Translated: CASSPPWQGTEAFF.

The chain employs TRBV6-5 and TRBJ2-1, with 9 bases identical to TRBD1. This CDR3 spans 16 amino acids. CDR1 is MNHEY, CDR2 SVGAGI, per germline. The V gene end was trimmed by 0 bases and the J gene end by 8 bases; junction bases not matched to a gene: 8. The CDR3 DNA is TGTGCCAGCAGTTACTCCCCCGGGACAGGGACCGATGAGCAGTTCTTC. Its protein product is CASSYSPGTGTDEQFF.

This clone has only one observation. The chain employs TRBV6-1 and TRBJ1-2; 7 positions match TRBD1. This CDR3 spans 14 amino acids. V lost 5 bases, J lost 4 bases, and 7 bases stayed unmatched. CDR1 and CDR2 from the germline V gene are MNHNS and SASEGT. In DNA, the CDR3 is TGTGCCAGCAGTCTACAAGACAGGGTCTATGGCTACACCTTC. It codes for CASSLQDRVYGYTF.

The chain couples TRBV7-2 to TRBJ2-1; D call uncertain. The CDR3 is made up of 19 amino acids. Germline loops: CDR1 SGHTA, CDR2 FQGNSA. The V end was cut by 5 bases, the J end by 0 bases, with 23 bases between. CDR3 bases: TGTGCCAGCAGCCGAAACCGAAAGCGACTGGAAAGCTCCTACAATGAGCAGTTCTTC. Translation: CASSRNRKRLESSYNEQFF.

The chain combines TRBV7-2 with TRBJ2-1, with TRBD2 identical over 11 bases. V lost 4 bases, J lost 8 bases, and 7 bases stayed unmatched. The CDR3 sequence is 15 residues long. Germline V gives CDR1 SGHTA, CDR2 FQGNSA. CDR3 sequence: CASSSAGLAVYEQFF. As DNA, the CDR3 is TGTGCCAGCAGCTCAGCGGGACTAGCGGTTTATGAGCAGTTCTTC.

The chain uses TRBV7-9 and TRBJ2-3; D is perhaps TRBD2 (5 bases). Germline V gives CDR1 SEHNR, CDR2 FQNEAQ (reference sequence). Trimming removed 4 bases from V and 0 bases from J, with 8 bases in between. The CDR3 extends over 14 amino acids. This CDR3 is CASSSSGSTDTQYF. CDR3 coding DNA: TGTGCCAGCAGCTCCTCGGGAAGCACAGATACGCAGTATTTT.

This sequence joins TRBV28 and TRBJ2-7; 11 bases are a match to TRBD2. Germline assignment: CDR1 MDHEN and CDR2 SYDVKM. The CDR3 has 18 residues. The ends lost 6 bases at V and 1 base at J; junction bases unmatched: 14. CDR3 nucleotides: TGTGCCAGCAGAACAACGGGGCTAGCGGGAGGTTGGTCCTACGAGCAGTACTTC. Residues: CASRTTGLAGGWSYEQYF.

Here the CDR3 reads CASSLTGIGQGGLLNGYTF. The CDR3 nucleotides read TGTGCCAGCAGCTTAACCGGAATCGGACAGGGTGGGCTACTGAATGGCTACACCTTC. V usage is TRBV7-3 and J usage is TRBJ1-2; 8 nucleotides agree with TRBD1. CDR1 is SGHTA and CDR2 is FQGTGA in the germline V gene. The CDR3 covers 19 residues. Germline trimming cut 0 bases from V and 6 bases from J; bases unmatched to any gene: 18. The variable domain in full, completed from reference TRBV7-3 and TRBJ1-2, reads GAGVSQTPSNKVTEKGKYVELRCDPISGHTALYWYRQSLGQGPEFLIYFQGTGAADDSGLPNDRFFAVRPEGSVSTLKIQRTERGDSAVYLCASSLTGIGQGGLLNGYTFGSGTRLTVV.

The rearrangement joins TRBV5-6 to TRBJ2-5, with 7 bases identical to TRBD1. CDR1 and CDR2 (germline): SGHDT, YYEEEE. This CDR3 has 16 residues. V lost 0 bases and J lost 0; bases outside the gene matches: 5. CDR3 residues: CASSLVSGGYQETQYF. Written as DNA, the CDR3 is TGTGCCAGCAGCTTGGTGTCAGGGGGTTACCAAGAGACCCAGTACTTC.

The J gene is TRBJ2-5, the V gene TRBV7-9; perhaps TRBD2 as D (6 bases). TRBJ2-7 matches the DNA end more closely, so the J call is doubtful. The V gene's germline CDR1 is SEHNR and CDR2 FQNEAQ (reference sequence). The CDR3 runs to 13 residues. CDR3 loop: CASSSGLQYEQYF. As DNA, the CDR3 is TGTGCCAGCAGCTCGGGACTGCAATACGAGCAGTACTTC.

This rearrangement joins TRBV6-1 to TRBJ2-1, with a possible D match to TRBD2 (7 bases). Per the germline V gene, CDR1 is MNHNS and CDR2 is SASEGT. Trimming removed 6 bases at V and 2 bases at J, with 14 bases between. The CDR3 runs 15 residues. The CDR3 reads CASRVQGGAYNEQFF. CDR3 DNA: TGTGCCAGCAGAGTACAAGGGGGGGCCTACAATGAGCAGTTCTTC.